The rows below give T cell receptor beta chains drawn from one sample of a study of immune cell composition in non-small cell lung cancer. Libraries were prepared by immunoSEQ multiplex PCR; TCRdb keeps only in-frame clonotypes and omits some of them. The repertoire includes nearly 2,500 clones, roughly 86% of them detected once, and approximately 19% sits in the top ten. The material sequenced was non-adjacent lung tissue. The receptors derive from a human donor with non-small cell lung cancer. CDR3s include the opening cysteine and the closing phenylalanine or tryptophan.

J: TRBJ2-3
V: TRBV27
CDR3: CASSQLLAGPRRYTQYF

J: TRBJ2-4
V: TRBV21-1
CDR3: CASTSIWADVLGKNIQYF

J: TRBJ1-3
V: TRBV6-1
CDR3: CASRILSGSGNTIYF

J: TRBJ2-2
V: TRBV5-6
CDR3: CASSLGQVNTGELFF

J: TRBJ1-4
V: TRBV9
CDR3: CASSVDEGGTREKLFF

J: TRBJ2-7
V: TRBV7-2
CDR3: CASSLEFSGYEQYF

J: TRBJ2-7
V: TRBV21-1
CDR3: CASSSRGDVYEQYF

J: TRBJ1-4
V: TRBV6-5
CDR3: CASSFTTGTNEKLFF

J: TRBJ2-2
V: TRBV7-9
CDR3: CASSLVVDIGSGELFF

J: TRBJ2-3
V: TRBV5-1
CDR3: CATGRDWEGSQYF

J: TRBJ1-5
V: TRBV2
CDR3: CASSGGTGYQPQHF

J: TRBJ1-5
V: TRBV19
CDR3: CASRLSGSSNQPQHF

J: TRBJ1-2
V: TRBV29-1
CDR3: CSVEGGQGSSYGYTF

J: TRBJ2-1
V: TRBV19
CDR3: CASRLAGGSNEQFF

J: TRBJ2-7
V: TRBV5-1
CDR3: CASSLAGGLFYEQYF